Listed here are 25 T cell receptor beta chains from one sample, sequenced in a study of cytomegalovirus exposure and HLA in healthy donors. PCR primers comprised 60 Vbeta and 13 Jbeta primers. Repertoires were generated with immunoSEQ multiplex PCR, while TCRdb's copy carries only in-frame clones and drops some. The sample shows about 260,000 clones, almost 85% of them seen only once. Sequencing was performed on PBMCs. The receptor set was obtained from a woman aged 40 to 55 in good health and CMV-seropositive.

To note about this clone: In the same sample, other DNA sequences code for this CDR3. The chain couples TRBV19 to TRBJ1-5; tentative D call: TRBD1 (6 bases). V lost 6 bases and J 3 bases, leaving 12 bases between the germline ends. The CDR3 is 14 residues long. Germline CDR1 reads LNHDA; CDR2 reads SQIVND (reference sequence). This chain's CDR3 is CASSFTGNNQPQHF. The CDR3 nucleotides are TGTGCCAGTAGCTTCACAGGGAACAATCAGCCCCAGCATTTT.

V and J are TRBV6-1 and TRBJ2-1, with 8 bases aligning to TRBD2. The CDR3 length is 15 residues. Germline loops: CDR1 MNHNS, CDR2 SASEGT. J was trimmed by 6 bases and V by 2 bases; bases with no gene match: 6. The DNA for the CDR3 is TGTGCCAGCAGTGAATCGAGGACTAGCCCCAATGAGCAGTTCTTC. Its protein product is CASSESRTSPNEQFF.

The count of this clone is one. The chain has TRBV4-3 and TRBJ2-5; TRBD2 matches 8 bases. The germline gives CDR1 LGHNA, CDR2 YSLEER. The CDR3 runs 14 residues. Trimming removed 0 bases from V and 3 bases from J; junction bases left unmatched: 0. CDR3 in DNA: TGCGCCAGCAGCCAAGAACTAGCGGAAGAGACCCAGTACTTC. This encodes CASSQELAEETQYF.

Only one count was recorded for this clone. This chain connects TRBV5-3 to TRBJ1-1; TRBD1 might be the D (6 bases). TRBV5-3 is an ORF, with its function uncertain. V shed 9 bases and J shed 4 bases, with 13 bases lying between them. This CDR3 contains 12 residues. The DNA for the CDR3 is TGTGCCAAGTGGGGGCTCGGCACTGAAGCTTTCTTT. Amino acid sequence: CAKWGLGTEAFF.

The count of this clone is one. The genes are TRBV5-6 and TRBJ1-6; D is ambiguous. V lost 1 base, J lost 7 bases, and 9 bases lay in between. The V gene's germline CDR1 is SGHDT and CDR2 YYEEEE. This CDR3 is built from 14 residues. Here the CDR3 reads CASSLSGGNSPLHF. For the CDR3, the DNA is TGTGCCAGCAGCTTGTCAGGCGGGAATTCACCCCTCCACTTT.

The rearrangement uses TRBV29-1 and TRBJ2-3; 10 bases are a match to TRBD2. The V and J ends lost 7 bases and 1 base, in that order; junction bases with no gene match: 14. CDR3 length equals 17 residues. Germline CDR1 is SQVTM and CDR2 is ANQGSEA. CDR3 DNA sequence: TGCAGCGCTCGAGGAGCGGGAGGGCGGAGAGGCACAGATACGCAGTATTTT. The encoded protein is CSARGAGGRRGTDTQYF.

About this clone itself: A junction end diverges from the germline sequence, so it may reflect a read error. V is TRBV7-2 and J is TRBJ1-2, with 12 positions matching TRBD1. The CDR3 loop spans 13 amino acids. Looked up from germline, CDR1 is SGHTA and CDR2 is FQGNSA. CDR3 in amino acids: CASSLIRDRGPHF. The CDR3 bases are TGTGCCAGCAGCCTTATCCGGGACAGGGGGCCACACTTC.

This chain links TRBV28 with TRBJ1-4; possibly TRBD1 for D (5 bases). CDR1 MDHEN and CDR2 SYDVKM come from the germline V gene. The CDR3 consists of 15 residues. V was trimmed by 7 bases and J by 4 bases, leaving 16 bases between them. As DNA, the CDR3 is TGTGCCAGCACACTGGGGGGTGGTGGTAATGAAAAACTGTTTTTT. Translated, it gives CASTLGGGGNEKLFF.

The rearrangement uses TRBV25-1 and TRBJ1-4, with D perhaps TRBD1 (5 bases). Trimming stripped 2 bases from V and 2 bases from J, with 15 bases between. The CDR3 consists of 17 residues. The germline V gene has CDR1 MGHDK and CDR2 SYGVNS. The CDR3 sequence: CASSEIAQGGTNEKLFF. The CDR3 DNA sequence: TGTGCCAGCAGTGAAATTGCTCAGGGAGGGACTAATGAAAAACTGTTTTTT.

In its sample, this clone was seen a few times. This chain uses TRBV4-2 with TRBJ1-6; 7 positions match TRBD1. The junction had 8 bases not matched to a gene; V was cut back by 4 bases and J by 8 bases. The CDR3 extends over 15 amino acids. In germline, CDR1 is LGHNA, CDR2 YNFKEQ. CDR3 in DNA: TGTGCCAGCAGCCGAGGACAGGCAGGTTATTCACCCCTCCACTTT. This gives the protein CASSRGQAGYSPLHF.

The CDR3 spells CASSLVLTSGYNEQFF. DNA of the CDR3: TGTGCCAGCAGCTTAGTTTTGACTAGCGGGTACAATGAGCAGTTCTTC. The V call is TRBV7-9, the J call TRBJ2-1; the match to TRBD2 covers 10 bases. The junction had 4 bases not matched to a gene; V was cut back by 1 base and J by 4 bases. This CDR3 contains 16 residues. Per germline, CDR1 SEHNR and CDR2 FQNEAQ (reference sequence). The variable domain in full, completed from reference TRBV7-9 and TRBJ2-1, reads DTGVSQNPRHKITKRGQNVTFRCDPISEHNRLYWYRQTLGQGPEFLTYFQNEAQLEKSRLLSDRFSAERPKGSFSTLEIQRTEQGDSAMYLCASSLVLTSGYNEQFFGPGTRLTVL.

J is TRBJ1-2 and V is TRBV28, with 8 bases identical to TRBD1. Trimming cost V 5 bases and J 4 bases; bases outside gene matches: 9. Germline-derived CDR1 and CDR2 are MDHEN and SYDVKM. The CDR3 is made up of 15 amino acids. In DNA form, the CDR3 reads TGTGCCAGCAGTGAATACTTAGGACAGGGCTATGGCTACACCTTC. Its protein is CASSEYLGQGYGYTF.

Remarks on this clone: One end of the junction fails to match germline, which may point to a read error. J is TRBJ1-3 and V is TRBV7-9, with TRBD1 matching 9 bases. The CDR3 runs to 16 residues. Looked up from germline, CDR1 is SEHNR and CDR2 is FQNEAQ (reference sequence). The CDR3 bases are TGTTCCAGCAGTCTTGGGGGACAGGGATATGGAAACACCATATATTTT. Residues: CSSSLGGQGYGNTIYF.

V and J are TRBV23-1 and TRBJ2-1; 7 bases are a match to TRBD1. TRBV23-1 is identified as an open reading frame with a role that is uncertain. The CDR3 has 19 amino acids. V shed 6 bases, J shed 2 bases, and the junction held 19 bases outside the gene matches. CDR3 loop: CASRLTGTVSPRPYNEQFF. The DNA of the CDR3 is TGCGCCAGCAGGCTTACCGGGACAGTCTCACCCAGGCCCTACAATGAGCAGTTCTTC.

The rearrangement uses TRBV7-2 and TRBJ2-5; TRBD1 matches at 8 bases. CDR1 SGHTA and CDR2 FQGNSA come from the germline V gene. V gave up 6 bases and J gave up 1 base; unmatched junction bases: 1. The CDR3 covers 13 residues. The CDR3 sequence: CASRQGAQETQYF. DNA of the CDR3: TGTGCCAGCAGGCAGGGGGCCCAAGAGACCCAGTACTTC.

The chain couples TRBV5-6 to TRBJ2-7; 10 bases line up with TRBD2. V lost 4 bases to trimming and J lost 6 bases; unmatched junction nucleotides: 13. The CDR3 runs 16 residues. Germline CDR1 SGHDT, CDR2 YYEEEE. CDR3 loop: CASSPTSGRAISEQYF. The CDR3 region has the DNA TGTGCCAGCAGCCCTACAAGCGGGAGGGCCATAAGCGAGCAGTACTTC.

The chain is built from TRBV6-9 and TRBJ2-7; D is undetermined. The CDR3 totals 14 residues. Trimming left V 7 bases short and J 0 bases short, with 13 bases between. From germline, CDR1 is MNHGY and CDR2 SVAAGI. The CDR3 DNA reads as TGTGCCAGCACCTCTGGGCAGAGCTCCTACGAGCAGTACTTC. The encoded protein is CASTSGQSSYEQYF.

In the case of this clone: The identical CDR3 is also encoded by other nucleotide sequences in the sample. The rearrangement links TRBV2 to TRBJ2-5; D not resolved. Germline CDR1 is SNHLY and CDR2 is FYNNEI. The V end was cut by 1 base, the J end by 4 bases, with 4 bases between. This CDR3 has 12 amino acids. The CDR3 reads CASSEGGETQYF. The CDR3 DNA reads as TGTGCCAGCAGTGAAGGAGGAGAGACCCAGTACTTC.

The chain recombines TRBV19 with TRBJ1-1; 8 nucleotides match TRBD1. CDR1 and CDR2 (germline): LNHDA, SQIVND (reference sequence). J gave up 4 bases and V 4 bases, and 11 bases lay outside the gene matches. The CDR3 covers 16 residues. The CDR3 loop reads CASSTRPLTGGTEAFF. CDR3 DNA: TGTGCCAGTAGTACCCGGCCCCTTACAGGGGGCACTGAAGCTTTCTTT.

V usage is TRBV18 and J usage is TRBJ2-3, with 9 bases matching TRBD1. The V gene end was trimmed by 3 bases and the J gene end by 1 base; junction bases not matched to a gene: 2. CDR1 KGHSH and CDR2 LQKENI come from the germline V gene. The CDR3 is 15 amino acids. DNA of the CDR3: TGTGCCAGCTCACCGGACAGGGGAGGCACAGATACGCAGTATTTT. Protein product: CASSPDRGGTDTQYF.

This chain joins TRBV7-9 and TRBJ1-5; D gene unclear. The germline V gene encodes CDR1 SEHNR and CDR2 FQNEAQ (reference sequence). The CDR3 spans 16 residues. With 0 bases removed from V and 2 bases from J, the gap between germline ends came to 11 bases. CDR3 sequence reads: CASSLASGLGNQPQHF. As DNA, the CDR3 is TGTGCCAGCAGCTTAGCTTCCGGGTTGGGCAATCAGCCCCAGCATTTT.

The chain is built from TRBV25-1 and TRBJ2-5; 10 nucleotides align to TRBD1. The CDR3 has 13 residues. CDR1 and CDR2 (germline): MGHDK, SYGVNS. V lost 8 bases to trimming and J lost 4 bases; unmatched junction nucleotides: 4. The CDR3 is CASGTGVVETQYF. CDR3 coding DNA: TGTGCCAGCGGGACAGGGGTCGTAGAGACCCAGTACTTC.

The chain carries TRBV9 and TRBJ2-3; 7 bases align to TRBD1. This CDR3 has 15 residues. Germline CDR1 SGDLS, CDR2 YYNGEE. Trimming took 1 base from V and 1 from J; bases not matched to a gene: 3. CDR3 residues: CASSVKGQRTDTQYF. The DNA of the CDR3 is TGTGCCAGCAGCGTAAAGGGACAGCGCACAGATACGCAGTATTTT.

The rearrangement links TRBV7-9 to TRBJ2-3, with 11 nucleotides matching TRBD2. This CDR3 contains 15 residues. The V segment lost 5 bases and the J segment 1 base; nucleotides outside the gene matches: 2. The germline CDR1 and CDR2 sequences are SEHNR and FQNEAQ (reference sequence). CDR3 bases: TGTGCCAGCAGCAAGGGACTAGCGGGCACAGATACGCAGTATTTT. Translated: CASSKGLAGTDTQYF.

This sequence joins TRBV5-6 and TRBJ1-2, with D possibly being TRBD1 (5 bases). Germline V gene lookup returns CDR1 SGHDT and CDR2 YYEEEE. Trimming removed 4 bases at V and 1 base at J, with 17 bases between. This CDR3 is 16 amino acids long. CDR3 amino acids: CASSTPGLPINYGYTF. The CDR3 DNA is TGTGCCAGCAGCACACCGGGACTGCCGATTAACTATGGCTACACCTTC.